Presented here are 29 T cell receptor beta chains from one specimen sequenced in a study of blood T cell repertoires in COVID-19. Profiling relied on immunoSEQ multiplex PCR, and the TCRdb table lists in-frame clones only, not all of them. This sample has about 33,000 clones, with approximately 85% found just once. Sequencing was performed on peripheral blood. The receptors derive from a man aged 55 to 70 with active COVID-19.

The V gene is TRBV5-5, the J gene TRBJ2-5, with D tentatively TRBD1 (6 bases). The germline V and J ends were trimmed by 4 bases and 2 bases, with 12 bases remaining between them. Germline values: CDR1 SGHKS, CDR2 YYEKEE (reference sequence). This CDR3 comprises 14 residues. The DNA for the CDR3 is TGTGCCAGCAGCCCATCAGGGGTGCAAGAGACCCAGTACTTC. Translation: CASSPSGVQETQYF. Full variable domain (outside the CDR3, taken from reference TRBV5-5 and TRBJ2-5): DAGVTQSPTHLIKTRGQQVTLRCSPISGHKSVSWYQQVLGQGPQFIFQYYEKEERGRGNFPDRFSARQFPNYSSELNVNALLLGDSALYLCASSPSGVQETQYFGPGTRLLVL.

By proportion, this clone is medium-sized. The rearrangement joins TRBV19 to TRBJ1-5; D perhaps matches TRBD1 (6 bases). There are 14 residues in the CDR3. CDR1 is LNHDA and CDR2 is SQIVND in the germline V gene (reference sequence). V was pared by 5 bases and J by 7 bases, with 15 bases between. CDR3 nucleotide sequence: TGTGCCAGTAGTGCCGGCGGCAGGGGCCAGCCCCAGCATTTT. Its translation: CASSAGGRGQPQHF.

The chain couples TRBV18 to TRBJ1-1, with D unresolved. Germline V CDR1 and CDR2: KGHSH, LQKENI. V lost 3 bases, J lost 1 base, and 6 bases lay in between. The CDR3 covers 13 residues. CDR3 coding DNA: TGTGCCAGCTCACCGGAGACGAACACTGAAGCTTTCTTT. Translated: CASSPETNTEAFF.

The chain has TRBV28 and TRBJ2-7, with TRBD2 as a possible D gene (5 bases). V lost 6 bases and J lost 7, with 13 bases in between. Per germline, CDR1 MDHEN and CDR2 SYDVKM. The CDR3 runs to 12 residues. In DNA form, the CDR3 reads TGTGCCAGCAGCCGGGGATCCTGGGAGCAGTACGTC. It yields the protein CASSRGSWEQYV.

The rearrangement links TRBV5-1 to TRBJ1-2, with D hard to call. Trimming took off 3 bases at V and 8 bases at J, with 14 bases between the two ends. The CDR3 covers 13 residues. The germline gives CDR1 SGHRS, CDR2 YFSETQ. CDR3 nucleotides: TGCGCCAGCAGCTCTGAGAGGGAGCCAGGCTACACCTTC. It translates to CASSSEREPGYTF. Based on the CDR3 plus reference TRBV5-1 and TRBJ1-2, the full variable domain is KAGVTQTPRYLIKTRGQQVTLSCSPISGHRSVSWYQQTPGQGLQFLFEYFSETQRNKGNFPGRFSGRQFSNSRSEMNVSTLELGDSALYLCASSSEREPGYTFGSGTRLTVV.

This clone was observed a few times. This sequence joins TRBV7-8 and TRBJ2-7, with TRBD2 as a possible D gene (6 bases). Germline V CDR1 and CDR2: SGHVS, FQNEAQ. The CDR3 is made up of 17 amino acids. V was clipped by 7 bases and J by 2 bases, with 24 bases between them. CDR3 sequence reads: CASTPYRVPGVTYEQYF. DNA for the CDR3: TGTGCCAGCACCCCCTACCGGGTGCCGGGAGTCACCTACGAGCAGTACTTC.

The chain has TRBV7-9 and TRBJ1-2; no definite D call. The CDR3 is 15 residues long. Germline values: CDR1 SEHNR, CDR2 FQNEAQ (reference sequence). V was pared by 5 bases and J by 2 bases, with 15 bases between. The CDR3 nucleotides are TGTGCCAGCAGCCACCCGACCGGGGAGAACTATGGCTACACCTTC. This gives the protein CASSHPTGENYGYTF.

The chain couples TRBV9 to TRBJ1-6; D gene ambiguous. CDR3 length equals 14 residues. Trimming stripped 0 bases from V and 5 bases from J, with 6 bases between. Germline CDR1 SGDLS, CDR2 YYNGEE. CDR3 sequence (DNA): TGTGCCAGCAGCGTAGGACGGGATAATTCACCCCTCCACTTT. It codes for CASSVGRDNSPLHF.

The J gene is TRBJ2-3, the V gene TRBV7-9; TRBD2 aligns across 7 bases. V shed 0 bases, J shed 1 base, and the junction held 4 bases outside the gene matches. The CDR3 is made up of 16 amino acids. CDR1 is SEHNR and CDR2 is FQNEAQ in the germline V gene (reference sequence). CDR3 in DNA: TGTGCCAGCAGCTTAGCGCTTGGGGGGGGCACAGATACGCAGTATTTT. Translation: CASSLALGGGTDTQYF.

V usage is TRBV20-1 and J usage is TRBJ1-2, with no clear D. Germline values: CDR1 DFQATT, CDR2 SNEGSKA (reference sequence). V was pared by 2 bases and J by 7 bases, with 8 bases between. This CDR3 has 11 residues. CDR3 residues: CSARKPSGYTF. CDR3 DNA sequence: TGCAGTGCTAGAAAGCCCTCTGGCTACACCTTC.

The chain recombines TRBV6-6 with TRBJ2-4, with 10 bases fitting TRBD1. This CDR3 is 14 amino acids long. Germline V CDR1 and CDR2: MNHNY, SVGAGI (reference sequence). CDR3 nucleotide sequence: TGTGCTACTGGGGGACAGGGGGCCAAAAACATTCAGTACTTC. Translating gives CATGGQGAKNIQYF.

V gene TRBV27 combines with J gene TRBJ2-7; 10 bases map to TRBD1. The CDR3 sequence is 15 residues long. J lost 5 bases, V lost 6 bases, and 10 bases had no gene match. Germline V gives CDR1 MNHEY, CDR2 SMNVEV (reference sequence). The CDR3 nucleotides read TGTGCCAGCAGGCGACAGGGGGCAGGGACCGACGAGCAGTACGTC. It is translated as CASRRQGAGTDEQYV.

J is TRBJ2-7 and V is TRBV7-3, with D possibly TRBD2 on 6 matching bases. This CDR3 spans 13 amino acids. V lost 5 bases and J 0 bases, leaving 8 bases between the germline ends. Germline CDR1 reads SGHTA; CDR2 reads FQGTGA. The CDR3, as DNA: TGTGCCAGCAGCCGCGGGGTCTCCTACGAGCAGTACTTC. Protein sequence: CASSRGVSYEQYF. The variable domain in full, completed from reference TRBV7-3 and TRBJ2-7, reads GAGVSQTPSNKVTEKGKYVELRCDPISGHTALYWYRQSLGQGPEFLIYFQGTGAADDSGLPNDRFFAVRPEGSVSTLKIQRTERGDSAVYLCASSRGVSYEQYFGPGTRLTVT.

This chain's CDR3 is CASSEFANYGYTF. In nucleotides, the CDR3 is TGTGCCAGCAGTGAATTCGCTAACTATGGCTACACCTTC. The rearrangement links TRBV6-1 to TRBJ1-2; no firm D call. Germline V gives CDR1 MNHNS, CDR2 SASEGT. This CDR3 has 13 amino acids. Deletions cut 2 bases from V and 0 bases from J, with 4 bases between.

The V gene is TRBV7-2, the J gene TRBJ2-5; 9 bases line up with TRBD2. V was pared by 2 bases and J by 3 bases, with 1 base of the junction left unmatched. CDR1 SGHTA and CDR2 FQGNSA come from the germline V gene. This CDR3 contains 14 residues. In nucleotides, the CDR3 is TGTGCCAGCAGCTTACGCGGGAGGGAAGAGACCCAGTACTTC. This gives the protein CASSLRGREETQYF.

The rearrangement links TRBV4-1 to TRBJ2-3; 14 nucleotides agree with TRBD2. The germline gives CDR1 MGHRA, CDR2 YSYEKL. The V and J ends lost 4 bases and 0 bases, in that order; junction bases with no gene match: 6. This CDR3 region has 18 residues. CDR3 bases: TGCGCCAGCAGCCGTGGACTAGCGGGAGGCTCGAGCACAGATACGCAGTATTTT. This codes for CASSRGLAGGSSTDTQYF.

The genes are TRBV11-3 and TRBJ2-4, with 10 bases that match TRBD2. Germline assignment: CDR1 SGHNT and CDR2 YENEEA. The CDR3 loop spans 20 amino acids. V was clipped by 3 bases and J by 0 bases; unmatched bases: 14. CDR3 DNA sequence: TGTGCCAGCAGCTTGCATGGACTAGCGGATATAGAATTAGCCAAAAACATTCAGTACTTC. Translating it yields CASSLHGLADIELAKNIQYF. Together with reference TRBV11-3 and TRBJ2-4, the CDR3 gives the full variable domain: EAGVVQSPRYKIIEKKQPVAFWCNPISGHNTLYWYLQNLGQGPELLIRYENEEAVDDSQLPKDRFSAERLKGVDSTLKIQPAELGDSAVYLCASSLHGLADIELAKNIQYFGAGTRLSVL.

The rearrangement links TRBV18 to TRBJ2-4, with 9 bases fitting TRBD1. This CDR3 contains 13 residues. Germline V gene lookup returns CDR1 KGHSH and CDR2 LQKENI. The V and J ends lost 4 bases and 6 bases, in that order; junction bases with no gene match: 1. The CDR3, as DNA: TGTGCCAGCTCACGGGGACAGGGAAACATTCAGTACTTC. Translation: CASSRGQGNIQYF.

V and J are TRBV7-9 and TRBJ2-3; 13 bases line up with TRBD2. The CDR3 runs 16 residues. CDR1 is SEHNR, CDR2 FQNEAQ, per germline (reference sequence). Trimming took 4 bases from V and 5 from J; bases not matched to a gene: 6. Here the CDR3 DNA reads TGTGCCAGCAGCTCGGGACTAGCGGGGTTGGGAGATACGCAGTATTTT. Translation: CASSSGLAGLGDTQYF.

This clone has only one observation. This rearrangement joins TRBV27 to TRBJ2-3; tentatively, D is TRBD2 (6 bases). V lost 5 bases to trimming and J lost 2 bases, with 14 bases between them. The CDR3 is 15 residues long. Germline lookup yields CDR1 MNHEY and CDR2 SMNVEV (reference sequence). In nucleotides, the CDR3 is TGTGCCAGCAGTGAGTATAGCGGCGTCACAGATACGCAGTATTTT. Translation: CASSEYSGVTDTQYF.

The chain uses TRBV7-9 and TRBJ2-5; the D is unclear. Germline loops: CDR1 SEHNR, CDR2 FQNEAQ (reference sequence). Trimming took 0 bases from V and 3 from J, leaving 8 bases between them. CDR3 size: 14 residues. CDR3 residues: CASSLAVTKETQYF. The DNA for the CDR3 is TGTGCCAGCAGCTTAGCGGTGACAAAAGAGACCCAGTACTTC.

This chain joins TRBV6-1 and TRBJ2-7; 10 nucleotides align to TRBD2. J gave up 0 bases and V 1 base, and 9 bases lay outside the gene matches. The V gene's germline CDR1 is MNHNS and CDR2 SASEGT. The CDR3 is made up of 18 amino acids. DNA of the CDR3: TGTGCCAGCAGTGAAGTAACTATTAGCGGGGGGAGCTCCTACGAGCAGTACTTC. Translated, it gives CASSEVTISGGSSYEQYF.

The genes are TRBV6-6 and TRBJ1-4, with D hard to call. In germline, CDR1 is MNHNY, CDR2 SVGAGI (reference sequence). V gave up 5 bases and J gave up 8 bases, with 12 bases separating them. This CDR3 comprises 13 residues. The CDR3 DNA follows: TGTGCCAGCAGTGGCAGGTTGCAGGAAAAACTGTTTTTT. Encoded protein: CASSGRLQEKLFF.

V gene TRBV19 combines with J gene TRBJ2-7; no reliable D call. The CDR3 covers 14 residues. From germline, CDR1 is LNHDA and CDR2 SQIVND (reference sequence). Trimming shortened V by 2 bases and J by 1 base, and 9 bases separated the two germline ends. The CDR3 loop reads CASSITHRSYEQYF. CDR3 bases: TGTGCCAGTAGTATAACCCACAGATCCTACGAGCAGTACTTC. Full variable domain (remainder filled in from reference TRBV19 and TRBJ2-7): DGGITQSPKYLFRKEGQNVTLSCEQNLNHDAMYWYRQDPGQGLRLIYYSQIVNDFQKGDIAEGYSVSREKKESFPLTVTSAQKNPTAFYLCASSITHRSYEQYFGPGTRLTVT.

The chain recombines TRBV18 with TRBJ2-5, with D possibly TRBD1 on 6 matching bases. The CDR3 covers 15 residues. Between the trimmed V and J ends, which lost 2 bases and 2 bases, there was a span of 12 bases. Germline CDR1 is KGHSH and CDR2 is LQKENI. In nucleotides, the CDR3 is TGTGCCAGCTCACCAGTACAGGGCCTGCAAGAGACCCAGTACTTC. Amino acid sequence: CASSPVQGLQETQYF.

The chain combines TRBV19 with TRBJ1-5; D is undetermined. The CDR3 consists of 15 residues. V lost 3 bases and J lost 0, with 9 bases in between. Germline lookup yields CDR1 LNHDA and CDR2 SQIVND (reference sequence). The CDR3 DNA follows: TGTGCCAGTAGTATGGGAGATTATAGCAATCAGCCCCAGCATTTT. This translates into CASSMGDYSNQPQHF.

This clone was seen a single time. The chain is built from TRBV2 and TRBJ2-5; TRBD2 aligns across 7 bases. Germline CDR1 is SNHLY and CDR2 is FYNNEI. The CDR3 is 15 residues long. With 0 bases clipped from V and 6 bases from J, the junction kept 7 bases outside the gene matches. CDR3 sequence (DNA): TGTGCCAGCAGTGAAGCGGGACTACCCTTGAAGACCCAGTACTTC. Translation: CASSEAGLPLKTQYF.

The chain uses TRBV4-1 and TRBJ2-3, with D uncertain. Germline assignment: CDR1 MGHRA and CDR2 YSYEKL. Deletions cut 4 bases from V and 5 bases from J, with 4 bases between. This CDR3 has 11 amino acids. DNA of the CDR3: TGCGCCAGCAGCCGCGAAGATACGCAGTATTTT. Translated, it gives CASSREDTQYF.

The chain uses TRBV5-1 and TRBJ2-3, with D possibly TRBD1 on 7 matching bases. The CDR3 covers 16 residues. CDR1 is SGHRS and CDR2 is YFSETQ in the germline V gene. The germline V and J ends were trimmed by 0 bases and 5 bases, with 16 bases remaining between them. This CDR3 reads CASSLALAGQLDTQYF. Here the CDR3 DNA reads TGCGCCAGCAGCTTGGCCCTGGCGGGACAGTTAGATACGCAGTATTTT.